The source of this TCR beta chain is a study of cytomegalovirus exposure and HLA in healthy donors. Germline V gene data show CDR1 as SEHNR and CDR2 as FQNEAQ (reference sequence). This CDR3 comprises 15 residues. Trimming shortened V by 0 bases and J by 4 bases, and 12 bases separated the two germline ends. PCR amplification relied on 60 Vbeta primers (plus 13 Jbeta primers). Produced via immunoSEQ multiplex PCR; TCRdb's table is partial and in-frame only. The table has about 130,000 clones, just under 75% seen once. The rearrangement uses TRBV7-9 and TRBJ1-2; tentatively, D is TRBD1 (5 bases). The specimen sequenced was PBMCs. The receptor's source is a man aged 55-75 years in good health and CMV-seropositive. CDR3 nucleotides: TGTGCCAGCAGCTTAGCGGGGGGAGGTGCCTATGGCTACACCTTC. Translation: CASSLAGGGAYGYTF.